The 30 T cell receptor beta chains in this list originate from one sample, sequenced in a study of beta chain features in type 1 diabetes. The isolated RNA, all of it, was reverse transcribed, so expressed TCRB transcripts were what got sequenced. Produced via immunoSEQ multiplex PCR; TCRdb's table is partial and in-frame only. This sample carries approximately 340,000 clones, approximately 16% of them seen once, and the ten largest clones take approximately 0.02%. Sequenced input: naive CD4+ T cells from blood. These receptor sequences come from a woman between 18 and 29 years old in good health.

The rearrangement joins TRBV5-6 to TRBJ2-1; 7 nucleotides agree with TRBD2. The germline V gene has CDR1 SGHDT and CDR2 YYEEEE. Trimming cost V 4 bases and J 5 bases; bases outside gene matches: 6. The CDR3 loop spans 14 amino acids. CDR3 sequence (DNA): TGTGCCAGCAGCCCGGGACTATTAAACAATGAGCAGTTCTTC. It translates to CASSPGLLNNEQFF.

This clone was seen only a few times. The chain is built from TRBV20-1 and TRBJ2-1; tentatively, D is TRBD1 (5 bases). CDR3 length: 10 amino acids. The V end lost 6 bases, the J end lost 5 bases, and 5 bases lay between the germline ends. CDR1 and CDR2 (germline): DFQATT, SNEGSKA (reference sequence). The CDR3 DNA reads as TGCAGTGCGACAGACAATGAGCAGTTCTTC. It specifies CSATDNEQFF.

This clone has more than one count but fewer than ten. This chain connects TRBV30 to TRBJ2-7; possible D gene TRBD2, 6 bases. The CDR3 runs to 15 residues. The germline V gene has CDR1 GTSNPN and CDR2 SVGIG (reference sequence). V lost 1 base to trimming and J lost 0 bases, with 13 bases between them. CDR3 sequence reads: CAWSGGGKSSYEQYF. CDR3 bases: TGTGCCTGGAGTGGTGGGGGGAAGAGCTCCTACGAGCAGTACTTC.

The rearrangement joins TRBV28 to TRBJ2-2; D not resolved. In germline, CDR1 is MDHEN, CDR2 SYDVKM. The CDR3 is 14 amino acids. V was cut by 6 bases and J by 8 bases, with 16 bases left in between. CDR3 sequence (DNA): TGTGCCAGCAGGACCTCTAGAAGACCTGGGGAGCTGTTTTTT. This codes for CASRTSRRPGELFF.

This clone was detected a few times. This chain connects TRBV18 to TRBJ1-2; D gene uncertain. This CDR3 comprises 11 residues. Trimming stripped 3 bases from V and 6 bases from J, with 5 bases between. Germline CDR1 and CDR2: KGHSH and LQKENI. The CDR3 spells CASSPLDGYTF. The CDR3, as DNA: TGTGCCAGCTCACCTCTTGATGGCTACACCTTC. Full variable domain (rest looked up from reference TRBV18 and TRBJ1-2): NAGVMQNPRHLVRRRGQEARLRCSPMKGHSHVYWYRQLPEEGLKFMVYLQKENIIDESGMPKERFSAEFPKEGPSILRIQQVVRGDSAAYFCASSPLDGYTFGSGTRLTVV.

The chain carries TRBV4-1 and TRBJ2-5, with D possibly matching TRBD2 (6 bases). V was trimmed by 1 base and J by 2 bases, leaving 11 bases between them. CDR3 length: 15 amino acids. Germline assignment: CDR1 MGHRA and CDR2 YSYEKL. The CDR3 coding sequence is TGCGCCAGCAGCCAAGGGGAGGTGGCGCAAGAGACCCAGTACTTC. Translated: CASSQGEVAQETQYF.

This rearrangement joins TRBV5-1 to TRBJ2-1, with a weak D call TRBD2 (5 bases). CDR1 is SGHRS and CDR2 is YFSETQ in the germline V gene. V was pared by 0 bases and J by 0 bases, with 10 bases between. This CDR3 is built from 16 residues. CDR3 region: CASSLAEASSYNEQFF. CDR3 bases: TGCGCCAGCAGCTTGGCGGAGGCTAGCTCCTACAATGAGCAGTTCTTC.

The chain joins TRBV30 to TRBJ1-5; weak D call: TRBD1 (6 bases). Germline CDR1 and CDR2: GTSNPN and SVGIG (reference sequence). The CDR3 contains 18 residues. Deletions cut 0 bases from V and 8 bases from J, with 26 bases between. The CDR3 nucleotides read TGTGCCTGGAGTGTTCGGGGACATCCACAAAGGCCCCGGGAGCCCCAGCATTTT. Protein sequence: CAWSVRGHPQRPREPQHF.

The chain employs TRBV18 and TRBJ2-1, with 7 positions matching TRBD1. V was pared by 1 base and J by 4 bases, with 4 bases of the junction left unmatched. CDR1 is KGHSH, CDR2 LQKENI, per germline. CDR3 size: 15 residues. CDR3 DNA: TGTGCCAGCTCACCACTTGGGACAGAGTACAATGAGCAGTTCTTC. Translating it yields CASSPLGTEYNEQFF.

The chain uses TRBV19 and TRBJ1-1, with D possibly TRBD1 on 6 matching bases. Deletions cut 0 bases from V and 1 base from J, with 6 bases between. The CDR3 runs to 14 residues. Per germline, CDR1 LNHDA and CDR2 SQIVND (reference sequence). The CDR3 loop is CASSIEGGNTEAFF. In nucleotides, the CDR3 is TGTGCCAGTAGTATAGAAGGGGGGAACACTGAAGCTTTCTTT.

This chain joins TRBV28 and TRBJ1-5; D is unclear. Germline CDR1 reads MDHEN; CDR2 reads SYDVKM. V was clipped by 2 bases and J by 0 bases, with 11 bases between them. This CDR3 is built from 16 residues. The CDR3 here is CASSLKSGHSNQPQHF. The CDR3 nucleotides are TGTGCCAGCAGTTTAAAGAGCGGGCATAGCAATCAGCCCCAGCATTTT.

This clone was counted a few times. The J gene is TRBJ2-1, the V gene TRBV5-1, with 8 bases matching TRBD2. Germline trimming cut 5 bases from V and 0 bases from J; bases unmatched to any gene: 4. The length of the CDR3 is 15 residues. Germline CDR1 is SGHRS and CDR2 is YFSETQ. CDR3 protein: CASRTSGTSYNEQFF. The CDR3, as DNA: TGCGCCAGCAGAACTAGCGGTACCTCCTACAATGAGCAGTTCTTC.

This chain links TRBV7-9 with TRBJ1-1; the D gene is possibly TRBD1 (6 bases). V gave up 1 base and J gave up 3 bases, with 6 bases separating them. Germline CDR1 SEHNR, CDR2 FQNEAQ (reference sequence). The CDR3 length is 13 residues. Here the CDR3 DNA reads TGTGCCAGCAGCTTAGGGACAGACACTGAAGCTTTCTTT. It is translated as CASSLGTDTEAFF.

This chain uses TRBV20-1 with TRBJ2-7; D is perhaps TRBD1 (6 bases). The germline CDR1 and CDR2 sequences are DFQATT and SNEGSKA (reference sequence). The CDR3 runs to 11 residues. V was clipped by 7 bases and J by 5 bases, with 12 bases between them. The CDR3 DNA follows: TGCAGTGGGTCCAGGGGAGACGAGCAGTACTTC. Translation gives CSGSRGDEQYF.

The rearrangement uses TRBV9 and TRBJ2-7, with D possibly TRBD2 on 5 matching bases. The CDR3 runs to 15 residues. Germline V CDR1 and CDR2: SGDLS, YYNGEE. V lost 0 bases to trimming and J lost 2 bases, with 12 bases between them. CDR3 sequence: CASSVAGDYPYEQYF. In nucleotides, the CDR3 is TGTGCCAGCAGCGTAGCTGGCGACTACCCCTACGAGCAGTACTTC.

This clone was found once. The chain carries TRBV28 and TRBJ2-2, with 8 bases that match TRBD1. Germline loops: CDR1 MDHEN, CDR2 SYDVKM. V lost 5 bases and J lost 3; bases outside the gene matches: 5. This CDR3 is 15 amino acids long. CDR3 loop: CASSRKDRDTGELFF. The DNA of the CDR3 is TGTGCCAGCAGTCGAAAGGACAGGGACACCGGGGAGCTGTTTTTT.

This clone has more than one count but fewer than ten. The J gene is TRBJ2-5, the V gene TRBV11-2; 9 positions match TRBD1. Trimming removed 5 bases from V and 2 bases from J; junction bases left unmatched: 3. Germline CDR1 SGHAT, CDR2 FQNNGV. This CDR3 spans 14 amino acids. The CDR3 DNA is TGTGCCAGCAGCCACGGACAGGGGCAAGAGACCCAGTACTTC. It translates to CASSHGQGQETQYF. Full variable domain (rest looked up from reference TRBV11-2 and TRBJ2-5): EAGVAQSPRYKIIEKRQSVAFWCNPISGHATLYWYQQILGQGPKLLIQFQNNGVVDDSQLPKDRFSAERLKGVDSTLKIQPAKLEDSAVYLCASSHGQGQETQYFGPGTRLLVL.

The J gene is TRBJ2-2, the V gene TRBV14; TRBD2 is a possible D gene (6 bases). This CDR3 is built from 15 residues. In germline, CDR1 is SGHDN, CDR2 FVKESK. Trimming cost V 3 bases and J 0 bases, with 8 bases left between them. The CDR3 bases are TGTGCCAGCAGCCATCGGGACTCGAACACCGGGGAGCTGTTTTTT. It codes for CASSHRDSNTGELFF.

The chain couples TRBV7-9 to TRBJ1-5, with TRBD1 as a possible D gene (5 bases). The CDR3 loop spans 15 amino acids. The germline CDR1 and CDR2 sequences are SEHNR and FQNEAQ (reference sequence). Between the trimmed V and J ends, which lost 3 bases and 1 base, there was a span of 10 bases. CDR3 nucleotides: TGTGCCAGCAGCTTGGGGGGAACAAGCAATCAGCCCCAGCATTTT. This codes for CASSLGGTSNQPQHF.

In this sample, this clone turned up a few times. The V and J genes are TRBV18 and TRBJ1-5; a weak D match, TRBD1 (5 bases). Germline V gene lookup returns CDR1 KGHSH and CDR2 LQKENI. The V gene lost 5 bases and the J gene lost 3 bases, with 14 bases spanning the gap. CDR3 length equals 15 residues. The CDR3 protein is CASSEGRGYNQPQHF. CDR3 nucleotide sequence: TGTGCCAGCTCAGAGGGACGGGGGTACAATCAGCCCCAGCATTTT.

This clone showed up just a few times. The chain employs TRBV6-5 and TRBJ1-2; 7 positions agree with TRBD1. The CDR3 covers 16 residues. The V and J ends lost 2 bases and 7 bases, in that order; junction bases with no gene match: 13. Looked up from germline, CDR1 is MNHEY and CDR2 is SVGAGI. For the CDR3, the DNA is TGTGCCAGCAGTTACGCTGGACAGGCCTCTCTGGGTGGCTACACCTTC. Encoded protein: CASSYAGQASLGGYTF.

The CDR3 DNA is TGTGCCACCTTGGGTTACAGGGGGAGCTCCTACGAGCAGTACTTC. It yields the protein CATLGYRGSSYEQYF. The J gene is TRBJ2-7, the V gene TRBV5-4; 8 bases are shared with TRBD1. Germline lookup yields CDR1 SGHNT and CDR2 YYREEE (reference sequence). CDR3 size: 15 residues. The J segment lost 0 bases and the V segment lost 9 bases, leaving 11 bases of the junction unmatched. Together with reference TRBV5-4 and TRBJ2-7, the CDR3 gives the full variable domain: ETGVTQSPTHLIKTRGQQVTLRCSSQSGHNTVSWYQQALGQGPQFIFQYYREEENGRGNFPPRFSGLQFPNYSSELNVNALELDDSALYLCATLGYRGSSYEQYFGPGTRLTVT.

This clone was counted between two and nine times. The rearrangement uses TRBV18 and TRBJ2-3; D is unresolved. Deletions cut 1 base from V and 4 bases from J, with 9 bases between. There are 14 residues in the CDR3. Germline lookup yields CDR1 KGHSH and CDR2 LQKENI. For the CDR3, the DNA is TGTGCCAGCTCACCACGGCAGGTCGCAGATACGCAGTATTTT. Translated, it gives CASSPRQVADTQYF.

This clone was seen more than once but under ten times. The chain combines TRBV29-1 with TRBJ2-7; D ambiguous. There are 11 residues in the CDR3. Trimming removed 4 bases from V and 7 bases from J, with 11 bases in between. Germline-derived CDR1 and CDR2 are SQVTM and ANQGSEA. The CDR3 sequence: CSVVTAWEQYF. Here the CDR3 DNA reads TGCAGCGTTGTAACTGCATGGGAGCAGTACTTC.

The chain couples TRBV7-9 to TRBJ1-2; D perhaps matches TRBD1 (5 bases). This CDR3 comprises 12 residues. Germline CDR1 reads SEHNR; CDR2 reads FQNEAQ (reference sequence). Trimming left V 2 bases short and J 8 bases short, with 9 bases between. CDR3 in amino acids: CASSLFRAGYTF. The CDR3, as DNA: TGTGCCAGCAGCTTATTCAGGGCGGGCTACACCTTC.

This clone occurred a few times. The V call is TRBV9, the J call TRBJ2-1, with D possibly being TRBD2 (5 bases). Germline V lookup: CDR1 SGDLS, CDR2 YYNGEE. V lost 4 bases, J lost 6 bases, and 20 bases lay in between. The CDR3 is 16 amino acids. The CDR3 here is CASSLYPRVYGNEQFF. The CDR3 DNA reads as TGTGCCAGCAGCCTATACCCGCGGGTTTACGGCAATGAGCAGTTCTTC.

This clone has only a few counts. The chain recombines TRBV30 with TRBJ2-6, with 7 bases fitting TRBD1. The CDR3 is made up of 15 amino acids. With V trimmed by 5 bases and J by 2 bases, 6 bases remained unmatched. Per germline, CDR1 GTSNPN and CDR2 SVGIG (reference sequence). The CDR3 spells CAWDREGAGANVLTF. For the CDR3, the DNA is TGTGCCTGGGACAGGGAAGGGGCTGGGGCCAACGTCCTGACTTTC.

The sample holds a few counts of this clone. This CDR3 reads CASSYLASGYEQYF. In DNA, the CDR3 is TGTGCCAGCAGTTACTTGGCTAGTGGGTACGAGCAGTACTTC. The genes are TRBV6-6 and TRBJ2-7; D is undetermined. Per the germline V gene, CDR1 is MNHNY and CDR2 is SVGAGI (reference sequence). The V and J ends lost 1 base and 4 bases respectively, with 11 bases between them. There are 14 residues in the CDR3.

The genes are TRBV29-1 and TRBJ1-1, with unresolved D. Germline V CDR1 and CDR2: SQVTM, ANQGSEA. This CDR3 is 12 amino acids long. V was clipped by 7 bases and J by 2 bases, with 11 bases between them. This CDR3 is CSAVATNTEAFF. The DNA for the CDR3 is TGCAGCGCGGTCGCGACTAACACTGAAGCTTTCTTT.

The chain is built from TRBV7-2 and TRBJ2-5; D remains ambiguous. Trimming took off 3 bases at V and 2 bases at J, with 10 bases between the two ends. Germline V gene data show CDR1 as SGHTA and CDR2 as FQGNSA. The CDR3 loop spans 14 amino acids. The CDR3 nucleotides read TGTGCCAGCAGCTTCCACAGACCACAAGAGACCCAGTACTTC. It encodes CASSFHRPQETQYF.